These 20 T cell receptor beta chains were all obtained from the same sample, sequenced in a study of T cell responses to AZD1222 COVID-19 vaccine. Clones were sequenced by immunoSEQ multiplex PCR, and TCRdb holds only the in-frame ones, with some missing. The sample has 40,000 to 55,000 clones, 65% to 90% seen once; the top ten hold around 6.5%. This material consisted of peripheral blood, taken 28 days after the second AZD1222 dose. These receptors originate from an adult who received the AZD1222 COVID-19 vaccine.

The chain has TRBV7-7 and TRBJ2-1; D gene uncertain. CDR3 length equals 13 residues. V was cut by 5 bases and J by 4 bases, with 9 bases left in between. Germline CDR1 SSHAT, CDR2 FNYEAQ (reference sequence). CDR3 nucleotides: TGTGCCAGCAGCCAAGCCGGATACAATGAGCAGTTCTTC. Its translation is CASSQAGYNEQFF.

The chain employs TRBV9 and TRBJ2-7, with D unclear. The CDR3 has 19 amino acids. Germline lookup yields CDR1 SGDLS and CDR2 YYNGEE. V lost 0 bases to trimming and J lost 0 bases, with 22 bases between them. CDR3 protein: CASSVGPSLAERSSYEQYF. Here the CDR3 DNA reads TGTGCCAGCAGCGTAGGACCCTCTTTAGCCGAGAGGAGCTCCTACGAGCAGTACTTC.

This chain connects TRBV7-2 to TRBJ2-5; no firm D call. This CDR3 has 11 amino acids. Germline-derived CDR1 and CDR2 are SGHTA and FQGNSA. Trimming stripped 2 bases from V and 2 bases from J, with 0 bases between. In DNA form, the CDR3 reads TGTGCCAGCAGCTTACAAGAGACCCAGTACTTC. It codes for CASSLQETQYF.

The CDR3 DNA follows: TGCGCCAGCAGCCTGGGACTCCTGCGTGATGGCTACACCTTC. Translated: CASSLGLLRDGYTF. The rearrangement joins TRBV5-1 to TRBJ1-2; the D gene is possibly TRBD1 (5 bases). The CDR3 totals 14 residues. The V gene's germline CDR1 is SGHRS and CDR2 YFSETQ. The V end was cut by 4 bases, the J end by 6 bases, with 16 bases between.

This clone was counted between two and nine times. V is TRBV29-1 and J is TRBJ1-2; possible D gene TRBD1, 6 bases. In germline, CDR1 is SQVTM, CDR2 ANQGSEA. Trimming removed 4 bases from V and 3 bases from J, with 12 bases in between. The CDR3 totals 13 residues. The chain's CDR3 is CSVGGGRDYGYTF. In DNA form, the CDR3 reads TGCAGCGTTGGGGGGGGCAGGGACTATGGCTACACCTTC. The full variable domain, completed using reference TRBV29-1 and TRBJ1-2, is SAVISQKPSRDICQRGTSLTIQCQVDSQVTMMFWYRQQPGQSLTLIATANQGSEATYESGFVIDKFPISRPNLTFSTLTVSNMSPEDSSIYLCSVGGGRDYGYTFGSGTRLTVV.

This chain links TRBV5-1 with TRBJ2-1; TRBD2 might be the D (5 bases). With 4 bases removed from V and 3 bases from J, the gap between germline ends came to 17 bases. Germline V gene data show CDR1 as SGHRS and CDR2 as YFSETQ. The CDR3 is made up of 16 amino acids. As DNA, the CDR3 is TGCGCCAGCAGCCTCCAATTGGCGGGTGGCTACAATGAGCAGTTCTTC. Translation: CASSLQLAGGYNEQFF.

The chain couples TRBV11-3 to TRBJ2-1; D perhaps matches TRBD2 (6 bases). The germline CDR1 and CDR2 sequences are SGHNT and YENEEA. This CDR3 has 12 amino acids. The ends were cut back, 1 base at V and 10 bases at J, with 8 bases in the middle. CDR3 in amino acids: CASSLGGEEQFF. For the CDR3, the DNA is TGTGCCAGCAGCTTAGGGGGGGAAGAGCAGTTCTTC.

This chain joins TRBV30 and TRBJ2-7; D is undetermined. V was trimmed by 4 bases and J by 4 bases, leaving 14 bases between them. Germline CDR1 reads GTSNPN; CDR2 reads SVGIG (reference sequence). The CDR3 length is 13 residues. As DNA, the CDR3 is TGTGCCTGGACCGGCACATACGTTTACGAGCAGTACTTC. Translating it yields CAWTGTYVYEQYF.

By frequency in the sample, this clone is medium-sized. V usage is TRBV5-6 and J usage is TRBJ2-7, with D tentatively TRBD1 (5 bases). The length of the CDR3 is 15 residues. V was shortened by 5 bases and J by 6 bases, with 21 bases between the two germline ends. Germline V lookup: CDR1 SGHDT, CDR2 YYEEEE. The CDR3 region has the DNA TGTGCCAGCAGTCCGCCACAGGAGCTGGTAGGCGAGCAGTACTTC. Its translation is CASSPPQELVGEQYF.

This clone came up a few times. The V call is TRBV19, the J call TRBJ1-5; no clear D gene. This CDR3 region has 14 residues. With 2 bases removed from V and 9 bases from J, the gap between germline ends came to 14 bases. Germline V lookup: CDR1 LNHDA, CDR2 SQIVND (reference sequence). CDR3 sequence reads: CASSIPGPAWPQHF. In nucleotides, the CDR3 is TGTGCCAGTAGTATACCGGGCCCAGCATGGCCCCAGCATTTT.

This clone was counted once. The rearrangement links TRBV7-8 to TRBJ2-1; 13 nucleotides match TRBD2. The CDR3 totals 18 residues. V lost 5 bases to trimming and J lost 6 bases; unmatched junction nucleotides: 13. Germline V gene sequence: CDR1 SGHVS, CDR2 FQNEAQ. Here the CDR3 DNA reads TGTGCCAGCAGCCTCCGGACTAGCGGGGGAACTCCCTCCAATGAGCAGTTCTTC. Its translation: CASSLRTSGGTPSNEQFF.

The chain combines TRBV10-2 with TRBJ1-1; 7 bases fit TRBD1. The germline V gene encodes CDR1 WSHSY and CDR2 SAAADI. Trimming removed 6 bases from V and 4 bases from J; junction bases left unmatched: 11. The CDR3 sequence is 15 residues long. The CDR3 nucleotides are TGCGCCAGCAGATCGAGGACAGGACCCCTCACTGAAGCTTTCTTT. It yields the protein CASRSRTGPLTEAFF.

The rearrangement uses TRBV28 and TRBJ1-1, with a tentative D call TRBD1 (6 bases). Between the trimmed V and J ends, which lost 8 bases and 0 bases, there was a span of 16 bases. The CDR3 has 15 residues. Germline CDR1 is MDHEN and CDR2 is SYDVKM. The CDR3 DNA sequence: TGTGCCAGCGGCCCGAGGGGGGGAATGAACACTGAAGCTTTCTTT. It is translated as CASGPRGGMNTEAFF.

The CDR3 loop is CASSALGILYEQYF. CDR3 bases: TGTGCCAGTAGTGCTTTAGGGATACTATACGAGCAGTACTTC. V usage is TRBV19 and J usage is TRBJ2-7; D not certain. The CDR3 contains 14 residues. With 5 bases removed from V and 4 bases from J, the gap between germline ends came to 15 bases. The germline CDR1 and CDR2 sequences are LNHDA and SQIVND (reference sequence).

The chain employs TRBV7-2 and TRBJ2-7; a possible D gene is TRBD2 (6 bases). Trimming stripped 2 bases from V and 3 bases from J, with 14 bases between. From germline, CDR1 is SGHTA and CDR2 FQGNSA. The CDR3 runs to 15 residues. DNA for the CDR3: TGTGCCAGCAGCTTACAGGACTACACCGGCTACGAGCAGTACTTC. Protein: CASSLQDYTGYEQYF.

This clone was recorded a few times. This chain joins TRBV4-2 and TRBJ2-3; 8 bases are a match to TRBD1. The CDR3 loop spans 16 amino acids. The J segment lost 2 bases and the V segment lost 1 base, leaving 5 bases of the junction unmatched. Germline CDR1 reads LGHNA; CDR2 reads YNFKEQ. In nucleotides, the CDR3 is TGTGCCAGCAGCCAAGGGGCAGGGGGCGTCACAGATACGCAGTATTTT. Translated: CASSQGAGGVTDTQYF.

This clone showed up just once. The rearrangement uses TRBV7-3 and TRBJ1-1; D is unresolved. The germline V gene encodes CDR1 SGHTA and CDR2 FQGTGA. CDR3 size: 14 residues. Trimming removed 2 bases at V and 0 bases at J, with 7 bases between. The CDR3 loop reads CASSLEGVNTEAFF. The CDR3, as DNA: TGTGCCAGCAGCTTAGAGGGAGTGAACACTGAAGCTTTCTTT.

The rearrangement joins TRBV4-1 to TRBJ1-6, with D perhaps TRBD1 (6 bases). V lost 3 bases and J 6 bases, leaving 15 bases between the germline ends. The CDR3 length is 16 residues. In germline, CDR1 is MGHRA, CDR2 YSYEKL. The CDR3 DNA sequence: TGCGCCAGCAGCCAGGGCGGGACACATACTAATTCACCCCTCCACTTT. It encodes CASSQGGTHTNSPLHF.

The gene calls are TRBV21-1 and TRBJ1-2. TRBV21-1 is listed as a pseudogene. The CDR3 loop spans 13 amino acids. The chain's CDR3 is CASSRRSPGSKTF. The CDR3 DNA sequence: TGTGCCAGCAGTAGAAGGTCCCCGGGGAGTAAGACCTTC.

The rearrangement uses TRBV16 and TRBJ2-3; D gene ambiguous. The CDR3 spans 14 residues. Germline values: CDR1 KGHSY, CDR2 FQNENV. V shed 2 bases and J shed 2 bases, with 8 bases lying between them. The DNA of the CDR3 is TGTGCCAGCAGCCAAGGTACTCCCACAGATACGCAGTATTTT. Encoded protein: CASSQGTPTDTQYF. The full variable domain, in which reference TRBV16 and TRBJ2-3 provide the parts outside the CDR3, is GEEVAQTPKHLVRGEGQKAKLYCAPIKGHSYVFWYQQVLKNEFKFLISFQNENVFDETGMPKERFSAKCLPNSPCSLEIQATKLEDSAVYFCASSQGTPTDTQYFGPGTRLTVL.